This T cell receptor (beta chain) was captured in a study of OX40 agonist ivuxolimab in advanced cancers. The CDR3 has 14 residues. Per germline, CDR1 SGHRS and CDR2 YFSETQ. Trimming shortened V by 5 bases and J by 0 bases, and 11 bases separated the two germline ends. Libraries were prepared by immunoSEQ multiplex PCR; TCRdb keeps only in-frame clonotypes and omits some of them. The data contain under 100,000 clones, over 80% of them singletons. This receptor was obtained from an adult with an advanced solid tumor such as melanoma, head and neck, liver or kidney cancer. The sample in question was CD4+ or CD8+ T cells sorted from blood, obtained in a trial of the OX40 agonist ivuxolimab. This chain links TRBV5-1 with TRBJ1-1; the D is unclear. Here the CDR3 DNA reads TGCGCCAGCAGTTCGAGGGTGATGAACACTGAAGCTTTCTTT. It yields the protein CASSSRVMNTEAFF.